The entry below gives a single TCR beta chain sequence along with its context. It has no known antigen specificity. No base qualities exist here, and no much larger clone lies one base off it. TCRbeta CDR3 regions were amplified from genomic DNA by means of the immunoSEQ Assay, a bias-controlled multiplex PCR. The authors' pipeline ran thus. The number of nucleated cells in each sample was estimated from the amplification of reference gene primers within the assay. Sequence reads were collapsed and filtered to measure the absolute abundance of every unique TCRbeta CDR3 rearrangement. For each sample, productive Simpson clonality was calculated by taking the square root of Simpson's diversity index across productive rearrangements. Entries here come from immuneACCESS through TCRdb and include only in-frame sequences with V and J called. Some clones fail to appear in such tables; in the studies checked, an unresolved V gene covers under half of the shortfall, and the cause of the remainder is unknown. D and trimming come from the DNA, and the V and J calls and clone size come from that table. The sample table holds about 320,000 clones, of which roughly 88% were seen once. The ten top clones hold 1.6% of the sample.

The collaborating institutions used their own protocols to collect whole blood in K2EDTA tubes. For TCRbeta analysis, collaborators shipped samples as frozen whole blood, isolated PBMCs, or DNA extracted from either of those sample types. This sample is part of a study of blood T cell repertoires in COVID-19 (dated by TCRdb to between 2020 and 2021). About the full investigation: Collaborator samples came from the United States, Italy and Spain and covered acute and convalescent phases of COVID-19. Where available, HLA class I and class II types were obtained from metadata supplied by the sample provider rather than from assay-based typing. The repertoires were released in a freely available public database meant as a resource for research on the immune response to SARS-CoV-2. The prospective study material was composed of cDNA or gDNA derived from T cells, B-cell-depleted T cells, or PBMCs. The sample metadata nearly always contained a de-identified subject ID, COVID-19 status, age in years and sex. Deeply sampled blood TCRbeta repertoires from subjects exposed to, actively infected with, or recovered from COVID-19 were included in the dataset. The samples were drawn from two sources: the first 160 participants of the ongoing ImmuneRACE study, and fewer than 1,500 subjects contributed by 6 global collaborators.

What the authors observed across the whole study: Clinical and demographic metadata were provided uncurated, with the amount varying by source and participant.

Sequenced input: peripheral blood. The sequence was obtained from a woman aged 45-65 years with acute or convalescent COVID-19.

The bases read TGTGCCAGCTCACCACCGATAGCTAGCGGGTCCTACAATGAGCAGTTCTTC. Its protein product is CASSPPIASGSYNEQFF. The chain is assembled from TRBV18 and TRBJ2-1, and 8 junctional nucleotides match TRBD2. The CDR1 and CDR2 encoded by the germline V gene are KGHSH and LQKENI. The CDR3 covers 17 residues, taking in both the cysteine and the phenylalanine. Only the CDR3 DNA is retained, 51 bases long and in frame from the first base. The germline V and J ends show losses of 0 bases and 1 base respectively, and no gene match explains 5 bases of the junction. The entire variable domain, with the stretches around the CDR3 drawn from the reference TRBV18 and TRBJ2-1 proteins, is NAGVMQNPRHLVRRRGQEARLRCSPMKGHSHVYWYRQLPEEGLKFMVYLQKENIIDESGMPKERFSAEFPKEGPSILRIQQVVRGDSAAYFCASSPPIASGSYNEQFFGPGTRLTVL.